One T cell receptor beta chain is described in this entry. Produced via immunoSEQ multiplex PCR; TCRdb's table is partial and in-frame only. The sample contains about 37,000 clones, 70% to 90% of which appear only once. The source of the sample is a study of PD-1 blockade in classical Hodgkin lymphoma. Every single patient, without exception, relapsed after autologous stem cell transplantation, and brentuximab vedotin exposure varied. The V gene end was trimmed by 0 bases and the J gene end by 4 bases; junction bases not matched to a gene: 4. The CDR3 runs to 14 residues. Germline V lookup: CDR1 SGHRS, CDR2 YFSETQ.

The sample in question was peripheral blood mononuclear cells (PBMCs), obtained before the second cycle of nivolumab. The receptor was isolated from a human donor with classical Hodgkin lymphoma. This sequence joins TRBV5-1 and TRBJ2-7; 7 bases match TRBD2. DNA of the CDR3: TGCGCCAGCAGCTTGGGCCTAGCGGAGTACGAGCAGTACTTC. Its translation: CASSLGLAEYEQYF.